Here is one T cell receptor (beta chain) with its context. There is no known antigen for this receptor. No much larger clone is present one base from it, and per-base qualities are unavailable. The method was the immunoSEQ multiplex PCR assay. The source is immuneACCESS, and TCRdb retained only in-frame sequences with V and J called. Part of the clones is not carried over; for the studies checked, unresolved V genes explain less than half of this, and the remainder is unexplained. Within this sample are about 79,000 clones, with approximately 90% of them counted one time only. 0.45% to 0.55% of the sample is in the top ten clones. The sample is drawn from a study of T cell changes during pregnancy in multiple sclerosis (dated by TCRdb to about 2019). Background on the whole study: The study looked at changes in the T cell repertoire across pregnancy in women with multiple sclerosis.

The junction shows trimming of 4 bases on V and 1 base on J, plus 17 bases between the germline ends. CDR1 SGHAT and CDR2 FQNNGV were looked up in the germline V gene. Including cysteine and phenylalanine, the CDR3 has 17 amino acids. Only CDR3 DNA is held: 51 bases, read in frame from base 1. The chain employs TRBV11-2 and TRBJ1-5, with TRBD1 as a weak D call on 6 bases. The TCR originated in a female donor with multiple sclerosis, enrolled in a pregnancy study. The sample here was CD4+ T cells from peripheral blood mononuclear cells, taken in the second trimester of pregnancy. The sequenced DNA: TGTGCCAGCAGCTACTATCAGGGGTTGGGGAGCAATCAGCCCCAGCATTTT. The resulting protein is CASSYYQGLGSNQPQHF.